This TCR beta chain was recorded in a study of blood T cells in healthy people across ages. Study-wide results and caveats: The study found more naive CD4+ cells and higher diversity in long-lived than aged donors. Any changes in expanded clonotypes were possibly confounded, as donor CMV status remained unknown.

The use of a sample-barcoded 5' primer and a J-beta primer mix characterized a second PCR of 7 to 11 cycles. Using its own MiXCR run on the 5' RACE reads, TCRdb lists one record per CDR3 protein. The sample has approximately 690,000 distinct CDR3 sequences; under 65% are singletons. The CDR3 is 16 amino acids. Trimming removed 0 bases from V and 5 bases from J, with 16 bases in between. Germline V gives CDR1 LNHNV, CDR2 YYDKDF (reference sequence). Total RNA extraction produced at least 5.5 micrograms (per sample) for the study. There are a few counts of this clonotype. Its antigen is unidentified. The TCR originated in a man aged 55 to 70 in good health. The specimen sequenced was blood. The chain uses TRBV15 and TRBJ2-5, with D possibly TRBD2 on 7 matching bases. Here the CDR3 DNA reads TGTGCCACCAGCAGAGATCGGTTCGGGGGGCAGGAGACCCAGTACTTC. Residues: CATSRDRFGGQETQYF.